This T cell receptor beta chain was documented in a study of long-term antiretroviral therapy in people with HIV. Trimming removed 5 bases at V and 6 bases at J, with 14 bases between. CDR1 and CDR2 (germline): SGHAT, FQDESV (reference sequence). The CDR3 sequence is 13 residues long. Version v3.0 of the immunoSEQ assay was performed at survey level. The protocol was immunoSEQ multiplex PCR, while the TCRdb copy is restricted to in-frame clones and leaves out a portion. The sample shows about 20,000 clones, approximately 82% of them seen only once. V and J are TRBV11-1 and TRBJ2-7, with D possibly being TRBD2 (6 bases). The specimen comprised unsorted PBMCs, sampled 2.3 to 2.5 years after starting antiretroviral therapy. The TCR was taken from a man aged 35-49 years with HIV. Here the CDR3 reads CASSANVGGEQYF. The CDR3 DNA sequence: TGTGCCAGCAGCGCCAACGTGGGGGGCGAGCAGTACTTC. The full variable domain, with the rest looked up from reference TRBV11-1 and TRBJ2-7, is EAEVAQSPRYKITEKSQAVAFWCDPISGHATLYWYRQILGQGPELLVQFQDESVVDDSQLPKDRFSAERLKGVDSTLKIQPAELGDSAMYLCASSANVGGEQYFGPGTRLTVT.